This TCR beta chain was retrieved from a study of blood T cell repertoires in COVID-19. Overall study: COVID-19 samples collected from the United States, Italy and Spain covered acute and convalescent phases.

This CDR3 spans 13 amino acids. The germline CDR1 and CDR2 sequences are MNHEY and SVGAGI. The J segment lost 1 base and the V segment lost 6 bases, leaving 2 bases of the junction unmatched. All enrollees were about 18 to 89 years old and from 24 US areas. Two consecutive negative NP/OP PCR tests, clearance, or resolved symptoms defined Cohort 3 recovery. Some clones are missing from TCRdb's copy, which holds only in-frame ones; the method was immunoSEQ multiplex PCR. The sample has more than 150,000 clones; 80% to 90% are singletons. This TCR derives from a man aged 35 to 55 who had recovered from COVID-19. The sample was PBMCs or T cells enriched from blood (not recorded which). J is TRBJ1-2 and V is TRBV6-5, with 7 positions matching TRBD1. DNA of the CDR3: TGTGCCAGCAGGAGGGACAGTAACTATGGCTACACCTTC. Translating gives CASRRDSNYGYTF.